This T cell receptor beta chain stems from a study of OX40 agonist ivuxolimab in advanced cancers. V lost 2 bases, J lost 1 base, and 5 bases lay in between. The CDR3 runs to 13 residues. CDR1 MNHEY and CDR2 SMNVEV come from the germline V gene (reference sequence). Sequencing was performed with immunoSEQ multiplex PCR; in TCRdb, only in-frame clones are kept and a portion is missing. In the table there are 40,000 to 45,000 clones, roughly 90% of which are singletons. Sequencing was performed on CD4+ or CD8+ T cells sorted from blood, taken in a trial of the OX40 agonist ivuxolimab. V is TRBV27 and J is TRBJ1-1; D uncertain. The sequence was collected from an adult with an advanced solid tumor such as melanoma, head and neck, liver or kidney cancer. CDR3 nucleotide sequence: TGTGCCAGCAGTTTAGGAAGGAACACTGAAGCTTTCTTT. Translated: CASSLGRNTEAFF.